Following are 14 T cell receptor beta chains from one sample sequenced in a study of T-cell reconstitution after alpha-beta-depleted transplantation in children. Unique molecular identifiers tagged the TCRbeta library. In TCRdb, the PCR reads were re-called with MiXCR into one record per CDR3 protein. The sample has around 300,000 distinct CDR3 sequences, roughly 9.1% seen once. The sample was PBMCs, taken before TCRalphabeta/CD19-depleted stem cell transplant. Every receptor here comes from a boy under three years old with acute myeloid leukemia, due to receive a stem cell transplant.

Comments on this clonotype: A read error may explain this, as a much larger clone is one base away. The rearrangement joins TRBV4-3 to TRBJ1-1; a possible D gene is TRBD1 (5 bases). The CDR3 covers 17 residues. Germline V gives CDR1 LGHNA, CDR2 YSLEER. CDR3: CASSKDYSGTQNTEAFF. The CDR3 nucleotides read TGCGCCAGCAGCAAAGACTATTCCGGGACGCAGAACACTGAAGCTTTCTTT.

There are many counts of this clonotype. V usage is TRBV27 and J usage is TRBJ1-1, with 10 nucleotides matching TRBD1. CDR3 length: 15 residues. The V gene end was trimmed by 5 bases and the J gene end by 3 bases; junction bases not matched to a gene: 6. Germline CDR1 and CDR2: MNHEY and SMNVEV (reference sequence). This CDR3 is CASSIRQGADTEAFF. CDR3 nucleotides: TGTGCCAGCAGTATCCGACAGGGGGCGGACACTGAAGCTTTCTTT.

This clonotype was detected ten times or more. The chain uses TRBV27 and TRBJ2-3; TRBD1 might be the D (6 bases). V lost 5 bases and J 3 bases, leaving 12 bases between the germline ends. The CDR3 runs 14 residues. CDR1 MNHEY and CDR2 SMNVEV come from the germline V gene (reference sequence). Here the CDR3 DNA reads TGTGCCAGCAGTACCCCAGGGGAAACAGATACGCAGTATTTT. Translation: CASSTPGETDTQYF.

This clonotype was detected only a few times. The CDR3 is CASSPLAGEPSDNEQFF. The DNA of the CDR3 is TGTGCCAGCAGCCCACTAGCGGGAGAACCTTCGGACAATGAGCAGTTCTTC. The rearrangement links TRBV7-3 to TRBJ2-1, with 11 bases identical to TRBD2. Germline-derived CDR1 and CDR2 are SGHTA and FQGTGA. J was trimmed by 5 bases and V by 5 bases; bases with no gene match: 11. The CDR3 runs 17 residues.

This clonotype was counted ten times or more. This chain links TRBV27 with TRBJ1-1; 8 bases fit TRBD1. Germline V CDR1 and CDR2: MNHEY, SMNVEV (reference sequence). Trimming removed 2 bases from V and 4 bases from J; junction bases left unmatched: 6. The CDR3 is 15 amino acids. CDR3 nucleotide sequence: TGTGCCAGCAGTTTAATTAACAGGGGGGTCACTGAAGCTTTCTTT. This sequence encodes CASSLINRGVTEAFF.

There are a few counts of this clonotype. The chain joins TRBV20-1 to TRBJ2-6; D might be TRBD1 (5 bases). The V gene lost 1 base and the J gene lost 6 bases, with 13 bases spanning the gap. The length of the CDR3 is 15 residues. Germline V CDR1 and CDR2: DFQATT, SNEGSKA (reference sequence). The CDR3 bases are TGCAGTGCTAGAGCGTGGGGCGCTGCGGCCAACGTCCTGACTTTC. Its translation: CSARAWGAAANVLTF.

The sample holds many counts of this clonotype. CDR3 region: CAISDHEKLFF. The CDR3 DNA is TGTGCCATCAGTGACCATGAAAAACTGTTTTTT. This chain connects TRBV10-3 to TRBJ1-4; no clear D gene. The CDR3 is made up of 11 amino acids. V lost 3 bases and J 6 bases, leaving 2 bases between the germline ends. Looked up from germline, CDR1 is ENHRY and CDR2 is SYGVKD.

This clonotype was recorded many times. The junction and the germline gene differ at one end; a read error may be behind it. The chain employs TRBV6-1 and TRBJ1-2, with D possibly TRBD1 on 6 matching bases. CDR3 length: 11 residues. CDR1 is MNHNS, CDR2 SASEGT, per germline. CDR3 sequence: CASSEGGGYTF. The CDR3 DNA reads TGTGCCAGTAGTGAAGGGGGTGGCTACACCTTC.

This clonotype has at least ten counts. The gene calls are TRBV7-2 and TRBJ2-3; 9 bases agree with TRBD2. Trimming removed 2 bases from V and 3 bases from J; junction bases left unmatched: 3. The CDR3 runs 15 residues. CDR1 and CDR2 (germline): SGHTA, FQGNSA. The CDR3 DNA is TGTGCCAGCAGCTTAATAGCGGGAGTGACAGATACGCAGTATTTT. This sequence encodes CASSLIAGVTDTQYF.

CDR3 sequence reads: CASSPLDSYQETQYF. The DNA of the CDR3 is TGTGCCAGCTCACCCTTGGACAGCTACCAAGAGACCCAGTACTTC. The chain couples TRBV18 to TRBJ2-5; a possible D gene is TRBD1 (6 bases). Germline V gives CDR1 KGHSH, CDR2 LQKENI. This CDR3 is built from 15 residues. With 3 bases removed from V and 0 bases from J, the gap between germline ends came to 11 bases.

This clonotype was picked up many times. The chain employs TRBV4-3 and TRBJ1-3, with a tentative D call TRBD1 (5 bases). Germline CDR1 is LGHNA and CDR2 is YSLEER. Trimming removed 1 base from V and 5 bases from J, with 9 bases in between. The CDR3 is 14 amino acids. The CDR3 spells CASSQVQGRNTIYF. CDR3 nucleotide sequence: TGCGCCAGCAGCCAAGTCCAGGGACGAAACACCATATATTTT.

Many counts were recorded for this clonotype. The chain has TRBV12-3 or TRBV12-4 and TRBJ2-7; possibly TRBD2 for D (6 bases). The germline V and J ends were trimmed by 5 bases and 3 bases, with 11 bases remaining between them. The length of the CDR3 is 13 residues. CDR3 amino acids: CASSVTGVYEQYF. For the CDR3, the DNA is TGTGCCAGCAGTGTGACGGGGGTCTACGAGCAGTACTTC.

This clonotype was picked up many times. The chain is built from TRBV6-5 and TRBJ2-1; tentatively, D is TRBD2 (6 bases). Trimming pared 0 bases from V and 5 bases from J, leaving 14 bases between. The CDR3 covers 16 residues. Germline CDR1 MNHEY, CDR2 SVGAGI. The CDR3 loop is CASSYSGGGNHNEQFF. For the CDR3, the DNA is TGTGCCAGCAGTTACTCCGGAGGCGGGAACCACAATGAGCAGTTCTTC.

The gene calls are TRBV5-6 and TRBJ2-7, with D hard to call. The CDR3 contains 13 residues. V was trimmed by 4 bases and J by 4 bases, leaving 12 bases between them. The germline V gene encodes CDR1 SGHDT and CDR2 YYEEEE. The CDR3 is CASSLGPYYEQYF. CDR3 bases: TGTGCCAGCAGCCTCGGGCCCTATTACGAGCAGTACTTC.